Below, 18 T cell receptor beta chains from the same sample are listed, as sequenced in a study of T-cell memory formation after mild COVID-19. TCRdb re-called the 5' RACE reads through MiXCR, storing one row per CDR3 protein. The data hold more than 110,000 distinct CDR3 sequences, with 11% to 15% observed a single time. Sequences were obtained from PBMCs or a T cell subset sorted from them (not recorded which). The receptors shown here come from an adult woman who had mild COVID-19 (a few samples of this study predate the infection). Cell type and time point are not known.

This chain uses TRBV15 with TRBJ2-7; 7 bases match TRBD1. V shed 0 bases, J shed 4 bases, and the junction held 6 bases outside the gene matches. Germline CDR1 is LNHNV and CDR2 is YYDKDF (reference sequence). CDR3 size: 15 residues. In DNA form, the CDR3 reads TGTGCCACCAGCAGAGATCGGGCAGGGGGATACGAGCAGTACTTC. Translating gives CATSRDRAGGYEQYF.

This clonotype was found a few times. This chain joins TRBV2 and TRBJ1-1, with a weak D call TRBD1 (6 bases). From germline, CDR1 is SNHLY and CDR2 FYNNEI. The CDR3 sequence is 15 residues long. Trimming cost V 4 bases and J 2 bases, with 14 bases left between them. The CDR3 spells CASSGRRTDNTEAFF. CDR3 bases: TGTGCCAGCAGTGGACGTAGGACAGACAACACTGAAGCTTTCTTT.

This clonotype has just a few counts. The rearrangement uses TRBV7-3 and TRBJ1-1; D uncertain. Trimming took off 5 bases at V and 8 bases at J, with 18 bases between the two ends. In germline, CDR1 is SGHTA, CDR2 FQGTGA. The CDR3 is 14 residues long. Here the CDR3 DNA reads TGTGCCAGCAGCCCCCCTGAGGGTAGAGAAGAAGCTTTCTTT. Its protein is CASSPPEGREEAFF.

A few counts support this clonotype. This chain joins TRBV13 and TRBJ1-1; 7 bases fit TRBD1. After removal of 3 bases from V and 5 bases from J, the junction contained 6 bases not matched to a gene. From germline, CDR1 is PRHDT and CDR2 FYEKMQ (reference sequence). CDR3 size: 14 residues. The CDR3 nucleotides read TGTGCCAGCAGCTTTAGACAGGGATCGACTGAAGCTTTCTTT. It codes for CASSFRQGSTEAFF.

This rearrangement joins TRBV7-9 to TRBJ1-2; 8 bases line up with TRBD1. CDR1 and CDR2 (germline): SEHNR, FQNEAQ (reference sequence). The junction had 11 bases not matched to a gene; V was cut back by 4 bases and J by 7 bases. There are 15 residues in the CDR3. The DNA for the CDR3 is TGTGCCAGCAGCTCATCCCGGACAGGGAACGGTGGCTACACCTTC. Translated, it gives CASSSSRTGNGGYTF.

There are many counts of this clonotype. This rearrangement joins TRBV15 to TRBJ2-3, with TRBD2 as a possible D gene (6 bases). The V end was cut by 4 bases, the J end by 4 bases, with 12 bases between. The germline CDR1 and CDR2 sequences are LNHNV and YYDKDF (reference sequence). CDR3 length: 14 amino acids. The CDR3 DNA reads TGTGCCACCAGCAACACGGGAGTATCAGATACGCAGTATTTT. Translation gives CATSNTGVSDTQYF.

J is TRBJ2-1 and V is TRBV29-1; 14 bases agree with TRBD2. V gave up 1 base and J gave up 8 bases; unmatched junction bases: 10. Germline CDR1 and CDR2: SQVTM and ANQGSEA. CDR3 length: 17 residues. The CDR3 is CSVEGGLAGGNVYEQFF. The CDR3 DNA is TGCAGCGTTGAAGGAGGACTAGCGGGAGGTAATGTATATGAGCAGTTCTTC.

The chain is built from TRBV5-6 and TRBJ2-7; D unresolved. This CDR3 comprises 13 residues. Trimming stripped 0 bases from V and 5 bases from J, with 9 bases between. The germline CDR1 and CDR2 sequences are SGHDT and YYEEEE. The CDR3 nucleotides are TGTGCCAGCAGCTTGGGCGGCCTCGACGAGCAGTACTTC. Translating it yields CASSLGGLDEQYF.

This clonotype was seen only a few times. This sequence joins TRBV5-1 and TRBJ1-1; D not certain. CDR3 size: 13 residues. The germline CDR1 and CDR2 sequences are SGHRS and YFSETQ. The V end was cut by 7 bases, the J end by 0 bases, with 10 bases between. The chain's CDR3 is CASGPSMNTEAFF. CDR3 DNA: TGCGCCAGCGGCCCTTCCATGAACACTGAAGCTTTCTTT.

The chain has TRBV20-1 and TRBJ2-1; 7 bases are shared with TRBD2. V lost 6 bases and J lost 3; bases outside the gene matches: 8. Germline V gives CDR1 DFQATT, CDR2 SNEGSKA (reference sequence). The CDR3 contains 14 residues. CDR3 protein: CSASPSGNYNEQFF. The CDR3 DNA reads as TGCAGTGCCAGCCCCAGCGGGAACTACAATGAGCAGTTCTTC.

This chain uses TRBV7-6 with TRBJ2-1; D call uncertain. The CDR3 contains 16 residues. In germline, CDR1 is SGHVS, CDR2 FNYEAQ. V was pared by 2 bases and J by 1 base, with 12 bases between. CDR3 nucleotides: TGTGCCAGCAGCTTATATCCTGGGTCGTCCTACAATGAGCAGTTCTTC. Protein product: CASSLYPGSSYNEQFF.

This clonotype came up many times. The chain joins TRBV4-3 to TRBJ2-1, with D perhaps TRBD2 (6 bases). V lost 1 base and J lost 5, with 15 bases in between. Germline V gene sequence: CDR1 LGHNA, CDR2 YSLEER. The CDR3 spans 16 residues. The CDR3 DNA reads TGCGCCAGCAGCCAAGGAGGCGCGGGACCAGACAATGAGCAGTTCTTC. It specifies CASSQGGAGPDNEQFF.

The V gene is TRBV5-6, the J gene TRBJ2-7, with D hard to call. This CDR3 has 12 residues. Germline CDR1 and CDR2: SGHDT and YYEEEE. Trimming left V 2 bases short and J 6 bases short, with 9 bases between. In DNA, the CDR3 is TGTGCCAGCAGCTTAGGGCCTCGCGAGCAGTACTTC. Protein: CASSLGPREQYF.

The chain carries TRBV25-1 and TRBJ2-5; D tentatively fits TRBD1 or TRBD2 (7 bases each). CDR1 and CDR2 from the germline V gene are MGHDK and SYGVNS. The CDR3 runs 14 residues. V lost 4 bases and J 5 bases, leaving 14 bases between the germline ends. CDR3 DNA sequence: TGTGCCAGCAGTGTAAACAGGGGAGGGGAGACCCAGTACTTC. Encoded protein: CASSVNRGGETQYF.

The rearrangement links TRBV5-1 to TRBJ2-2; weak D call: TRBD1 (7 bases). Per the germline V gene, CDR1 is SGHRS and CDR2 is YFSETQ. V was pared by 0 bases and J by 3 bases, with 12 bases between. The CDR3 loop spans 16 amino acids. The CDR3 loop is CASSLGAGQYTGELFF. The CDR3 bases are TGCGCCAGCAGCTTGGGGGCGGGACAGTACACCGGGGAGCTGTTTTTT.

This sequence joins TRBV10-3 and TRBJ2-1, with 8 positions matching TRBD1. This CDR3 has 14 amino acids. V shed 10 bases and J 0 bases; nucleotides not matched to a gene: 5. Germline V gene sequence: CDR1 ENHRY, CDR2 SYGVKD. In DNA form, the CDR3 reads TGTGCCACCTGGACAGGGAGCTCCTACAATGAGCAGTTCTTC. Translation gives CATWTGSSYNEQFF.

This clonotype came up a few times. V usage is TRBV5-1 and J usage is TRBJ1-1; 7 bases align to TRBD1. Trimming removed 4 bases from V and 3 bases from J; junction bases left unmatched: 9. The CDR3 runs 15 residues. Germline assignment: CDR1 SGHRS and CDR2 YFSETQ. The CDR3 region is CASSPHRGIDTEAFF. The CDR3, as DNA: TGCGCCAGCAGCCCGCACAGGGGTATTGACACTGAAGCTTTCTTT.

The V gene is TRBV25-1, the J gene TRBJ2-7; TRBD1 matches 7 bases. This CDR3 has 15 amino acids. Per the germline V gene, CDR1 is MGHDK and CDR2 is SYGVNS. V shed 3 bases and J 7 bases; nucleotides not matched to a gene: 12. The CDR3 DNA follows: TGTGCCAGCAGTGATTCCGGGACAGCCTTACGGGAGCAGTACTTC. Residues: CASSDSGTALREQYF.